What follows are 2 T cell receptor beta chains derived from one specimen sequenced in a study of tumor-infiltrating lymphocytes in primary liver carcinoma. Using a constant-region primer together with ProtoScript II reverse transcriptase, TCR beta cDNA was made from about 500 ng of total RNA. Construction of TCR beta libraries relied on three successive nested multiplex PCR rounds employing slightly modified ARM-PCR. With TRBV1-TRBV30 forward primers and a C-beta reverse primer, the first two PCR rounds were run for around 11 cycles each. Using its own MiXCR run on the multiplex PCR reads, TCRdb lists one record per CDR3 protein. The sample has 48,000 or so distinct CDR3 sequences, over 65% seen once. Without any cell sorting, about 19-31 mg of bulk tissue yielded co-extracted RNA and DNA. The specimen sequenced was liver tumor tissue from sampling region 3. Subset given: tumor region T3, left-lateral pole. The origin of the receptors is a man aged 40-55 years with primary liver carcinoma and hepatitis B virus infection.

To note about this clonotype: A read error may be the cause here, since a much bigger clone is one base away. The V gene is TRBV18, the J gene TRBJ1-1; D gene uncertain. The CDR3 has 13 amino acids. The V end was cut by 7 bases, the J end by 5 bases, with 14 bases between. The germline gives CDR1 KGHSH, CDR2 LQKENI. The CDR3 loop reads CASCYEKGTEAFF. DNA of the CDR3: TGTGCCAGCTGCTATGAAAAGGGAACTGAAGCTTTCTTT.

This rearrangement joins TRBV10-3 to TRBJ2-1; the D gene is possibly TRBD1 (5 bases). Germline loops: CDR1 ENHRY, CDR2 SYGVKD. Deletions cut 7 bases from V and 7 bases from J, with 17 bases between. The CDR3 totals 14 residues. DNA for the CDR3: TGTGCCATCAATGATGGCAGGGTAAGGAATGAGCAGTTCTTC. This translates into CAINDGRVRNEQFF.